This T cell receptor (beta chain) is from a study of shared clonotypes between healthy human individuals. Study overall: Donors were a couple of women and three men aged 18 to 49.

The method was immunoSEQ multiplex PCR; TCRdb's version includes in-frame clones alone and lacks a portion of them. The sample records over 2 million clones, less than 95% being singletons. V gave up 5 bases and J gave up 5 bases; unmatched junction bases: 7. The CDR3 has 15 amino acids. The germline V gene has CDR1 SGHTA and CDR2 FQGTGA. Overall study results and limits: Clonotypes shared by all four donors outscored non-shared clonotypes in generation probability. The sharing of 4% to 5.5% of naive CD4 clonotypes was seen across a few donors.

Turning to this clone: What it recognizes is unknown.

The sample consisted of naive CD4+ T cells from PBMCs. Regarding subset: CD45RA+ positively selected. The source of this sequence is a man aged 18-30 years in good health. Some clones in this sample may be carry-over from other donors' samples. The V and J genes are TRBV7-3 and TRBJ2-7, with 12 bases identical to TRBD2. As DNA, the CDR3 is TGTGCCAGCAGCCCGACTAGCGGGAGCCCCCACGAGCAGTACTTC. Translating gives CASSPTSGSPHEQYF.